The 16 T cell receptor beta chains presented below share a single source sample, sequenced in a study of T-cell memory formation after mild COVID-19. TCRdb called the 5' RACE reads again in MiXCR, with one record for every CDR3 protein. The table lists 290,000 or so distinct CDR3 sequences, around 19% of them singletons. Specimen: PBMCs or a T cell subset sorted from them (not recorded which). These receptors were taken from a man between 18 and 29 years old who had mild COVID-19 (a few samples of this study predate the infection). Cell type and time point are not known.

This clonotype was seen more than once but under ten times. The chain recombines TRBV6-5 with TRBJ1-1; D gene unclear. Between the trimmed V and J ends, which lost 0 bases and 3 bases, there was a span of 11 bases. This CDR3 comprises 15 residues. The germline V gene has CDR1 MNHEY and CDR2 SVGAGI. The DNA for the CDR3 is TGTGCCAGCAGTTACTCCTTCGGGGTCGACACTGAAGCTTTCTTT. Amino acids: CASSYSFGVDTEAFF.

This clonotype was observed a handful of times. The CDR3 bases are TGTGCCACCATCCCTGGGACAGGGTCCTACGAGCAGTACTTC. Protein sequence: CATIPGTGSYEQYF. The rearrangement uses TRBV28 and TRBJ2-7; 9 bases are shared with TRBD1. The CDR3 is made up of 14 amino acids. J gave up 1 base and V 10 bases, and 8 bases lay outside the gene matches. Germline-derived CDR1 and CDR2 are MDHEN and SYDVKM.

The chain carries TRBV7-2 and TRBJ2-3, with TRBD2 identical over 7 bases. V lost 1 base, J lost 4 bases, and 5 bases stayed unmatched. The CDR3 has 15 amino acids. Germline CDR1 SGHTA, CDR2 FQGNSA. CDR3 loop: CASSLGPSGSDTQYF. CDR3 bases: TGTGCCAGCAGCTTAGGTCCTAGCGGTTCAGATACGCAGTATTTT.

This clonotype has more than one count but fewer than ten. V gene TRBV12-3 or TRBV12-4 combines with J gene TRBJ1-5; D unclear. This CDR3 spans 17 amino acids. V was shortened by 2 bases and J by 0 bases, with 14 bases between the two germline ends. CDR3 nucleotide sequence: TGTGCCAGCAGTTTATTCGGCGGAGCATATAGCAATCAGCCCCAGCATTTT. This codes for CASSLFGGAYSNQPQHF.

This clonotype turned up a few times. This rearrangement joins TRBV20-1 to TRBJ1-5; D unresolved. The CDR3 is made up of 13 amino acids. Germline CDR1 reads DFQATT; CDR2 reads SNEGSKA (reference sequence). The germline V and J ends were trimmed by 6 bases and 4 bases, with 13 bases remaining between them. The CDR3 bases are TGCAGTGCGGGATTCGACGGGAATCAGCCCCAGCATTTT. Protein sequence: CSAGFDGNQPQHF.

This clonotype was counted a few times. The rearrangement joins TRBV28 to TRBJ1-2; 7 bases are shared with TRBD1. Unmatched junction bases numbered 5, after V lost 3 bases and J lost 7 bases. Germline CDR1 is MDHEN and CDR2 is SYDVKM. The CDR3 length is 13 residues. CDR3 coding DNA: TGTGCCAGCAGTTTGGCGACAGGGTTTGGCTACACCTTC. This gives the protein CASSLATGFGYTF.

The chain employs TRBV20-1 and TRBJ1-5, with D maybe TRBD1 (5 bases). Germline assignment: CDR1 DFQATT and CDR2 SNEGSKA (reference sequence). This CDR3 is built from 14 residues. The V and J ends lost 5 bases and 2 bases respectively, with 13 bases between them. In DNA form, the CDR3 reads TGCAGTGCTCCTCGGGGCGCGGGCAATCAGCCCCAGCATTTT. Its translation: CSAPRGAGNQPQHF.

This clonotype was seen a few times. The chain employs TRBV23-1 and TRBJ2-7, with 11 bases aligning to TRBD1. TRBV23-1 is classed as an ORF, of uncertain function. V trimming: 6 bases; J trimming: 4 bases; junction bases outside the gene matches: 2. The CDR3 is 13 residues long. CDR3 bases: TGCGCCAGCAGGGGACAGGGGGAGTACGAGCAGTACGTC. This encodes CASRGQGEYEQYV.

This clonotype has just a few counts. The rearrangement uses TRBV12-3 or TRBV12-4 and TRBJ1-2; no clear D. This CDR3 is 14 amino acids long. Trimming cost V 3 bases and J 4 bases, with 12 bases left between them. CDR3: CASSLNAAIYGYTF. DNA of the CDR3: TGTGCCAGCAGTTTGAATGCAGCTATCTATGGCTACACCTTC.

V and J are TRBV7-9 and TRBJ1-2; no firm D call. Trimming took 0 bases from V and 4 from J, leaving 6 bases between them. The CDR3 consists of 13 residues. Germline V CDR1 and CDR2: SEHNR, FQNEAQ (reference sequence). As DNA, the CDR3 is TGTGCCAGCAGCTTAGCTCCACCCTATGGCTACACCTTC. Translating gives CASSLAPPYGYTF. The full variable domain, completed using reference TRBV7-9 and TRBJ1-2, is DTGVSQNPRHKITKRGQNVTFRCDPISEHNRLYWYRQTLGQGPEFLTYFQNEAQLEKSRLLSDRFSAERPKGSFSTLEIQRTEQGDSAMYLCASSLAPPYGYTFGSGTRLTVV.

The chain couples TRBV5-1 to TRBJ2-5; 10 bases line up with TRBD2. This CDR3 comprises 14 residues. V was clipped by 3 bases and J by 3 bases; unmatched bases: 2. CDR1 and CDR2 (germline): SGHRS, YFSETQ. The CDR3 nucleotides read TGCGCCAGCAGCTGGGGGACTAGCGAAGAGACCCAGTACTTC. Its translation: CASSWGTSEETQYF.

This clonotype came up a few times. The V and J genes are TRBV5-1 and TRBJ2-1, with D possibly TRBD2 on 7 matching bases. With 0 bases removed from V and 7 bases from J, the gap between germline ends came to 11 bases. This CDR3 has 14 amino acids. Germline V gene sequence: CDR1 SGHRS, CDR2 YFSETQ. The CDR3 loop reads CASSLGRGANEQFF. For the CDR3, the DNA is TGCGCCAGCAGCTTGGGTCGGGGGGCTAATGAGCAGTTCTTC.

This chain uses TRBV7-6 with TRBJ2-1; 15 nucleotides agree with TRBD2. The V gene end was trimmed by 4 bases and the J gene end by 1 base; junction bases not matched to a gene: 5. The CDR3 sequence is 18 residues long. Per germline, CDR1 SGHVS and CDR2 FNYEAQ. The CDR3 region has the DNA TGTGCCAGCAGCTCCGGACTAGCGGGGGGGCCGTCCTACAATGAGCAGTTCTTC. Encoded protein: CASSSGLAGGPSYNEQFF.

In its sample, this clonotype was seen a few times. In DNA, the CDR3 is TGTGCCAGCAGCTTAGTAGCGACAGGGGTGGAGACCCAGTACTTC. Translation: CASSLVATGVETQYF. The chain combines TRBV11-1 with TRBJ2-5; 8 nucleotides agree with TRBD1. Trimming took 1 base from V and 5 from J; bases not matched to a gene: 6. The CDR3 runs 15 residues. Germline V CDR1 and CDR2: SGHAT, FQDESV (reference sequence).

This clonotype was detected a few times. The CDR3: CASSAVAGRTDTQYF. The CDR3 DNA reads as TGTGCCAGCAGTGCTGTAGCGGGGAGGACAGATACGCAGTATTTT. The V gene is TRBV6-4, the J gene TRBJ2-3; 8 bases match TRBD2. Germline loops: CDR1 MRHNA, CDR2 SNTAGT. Trimming at V came to 4 bases and at J to 3 bases, leaving 6 bases not matched to a gene. The CDR3 has 15 amino acids.

This clonotype was detected only a few times. The gene calls are TRBV12-3 or TRBV12-4 and TRBJ2-1; TRBD2 matches 9 bases. After removal of 4 bases from V and 6 bases from J, the junction contained 10 bases not matched to a gene. This CDR3 spans 16 amino acids. CDR3 amino acids: CASSSPVLRGGNEQFF. In nucleotides, the CDR3 is TGTGCCAGCAGTTCCCCGGTATTGCGGGGGGGCAATGAGCAGTTCTTC.